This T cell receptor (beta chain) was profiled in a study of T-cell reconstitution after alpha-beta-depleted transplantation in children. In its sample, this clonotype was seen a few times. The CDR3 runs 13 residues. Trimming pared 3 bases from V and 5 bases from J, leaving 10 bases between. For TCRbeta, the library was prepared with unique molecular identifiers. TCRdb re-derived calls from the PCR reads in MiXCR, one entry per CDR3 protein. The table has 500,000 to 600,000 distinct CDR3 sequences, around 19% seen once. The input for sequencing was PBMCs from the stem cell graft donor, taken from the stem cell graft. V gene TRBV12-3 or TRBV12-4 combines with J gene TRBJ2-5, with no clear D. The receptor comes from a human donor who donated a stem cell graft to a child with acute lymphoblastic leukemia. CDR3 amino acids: CASSFYLRETQYF. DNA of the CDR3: TGTGCCAGCAGTTTCTACCTTAGGGAGACCCAGTACTTC.